This entry features one TCR beta chain sequence. Its specificity is not known. One end of the junction does not line up with germline, which may come from a read error. The sample originates from a study of cytomegalovirus exposure and HLA in healthy donors. Study information: Earlier, 180 million or so T cells were analyzed, and around 100 million unique TCR beta sequences were found among them. Study results and caveats: Later analysis indicated greater clonal expansion among HLA-associated TCR beta chains than among equally common other chains. It was reportedly the case that the classifier diagnosed cytomegalovirus status with high specificity and sensitivity.

Both 60 Vbeta primers and 13 Jbeta primers went into the PCR. In the study's own analysis: In a later analysis, of 70 million to 85 million unique beta chains, about 10 million appeared in at least two donors. Libraries were prepared by immunoSEQ multiplex PCR; TCRdb keeps only in-frame clonotypes and omits some of them. V, J and clone size are those of that table, while D and trimming were read from the DNA. This table holds roughly 100,000 clones, 75% to 85% found once. The germline gives CDR1 MNHEY, CDR2 SVGAGI. The CDR3 is 13 amino acids. This rearrangement joins TRBV6-5 to TRBJ2-1; the match to TRBD1 covers 10 bases. Sequenced material: PBMCs. The clonotype comes from a woman aged 18-35 years in good health and CMV-seropositive. The CDR3 nucleotides are TGTGCCAGCAGTGCGGGACAGGGGCTCAGAATAGTCTTC. It specifies CASSAGQGLRIVF.